This T cell receptor beta chain was documented in a study of blood T cell repertoires in COVID-19. Across the whole study: Material from acute and convalescent COVID-19 was sourced from the United States, Italy and Spain.

This clone was recorded only once. Clones were sequenced by immunoSEQ multiplex PCR, and TCRdb holds only the in-frame ones, with some missing. The table has tens of thousands of clones, 89% seen once. Trimming shortened V by 5 bases and J by 4 bases, and 18 bases separated the two germline ends. Germline V gene sequence: CDR1 PRHDT, CDR2 FYEKMQ (reference sequence). CDR3 length: 16 amino acids. Input material: peripheral blood. The chain links TRBV13 to TRBJ2-1; possible D gene TRBD2, 5 bases. The source of this sequence is a man between 60 and 70 years old with active COVID-19. CDR3 sequence reads: CASSLRSGDRYNEQFF. DNA for the CDR3: TGTGCCAGCAGCCTGCGGTCCGGGGATCGGTACAATGAGCAGTTCTTC.